Listed here is a single TCR beta chain. The antigen is not known. The PCR used 60 Vbeta and 13 Jbeta primers. Measured with immunoSEQ multiplex PCR; TCRdb has only the in-frame clones, and not every one. This table has roughly 140,000 clones, over 60% appearing once. The sample is drawn from a study of cytomegalovirus exposure and HLA in healthy donors. Study-level results: Follow-up analysis seemed to connect common viral pathogens with several of the most significant clusters identified.

Sequencing used PBMCs. The receptor was isolated from a man between 35 and 55 years old in good health and CMV-seronegative.

The CDR3, as DNA: TGTGCCAGCTTCGACAGCTATGGCTACACCTTC. Encoded protein: CASFDSYGYTF. The chain couples TRBV6-5 to TRBJ1-2, with a possible D match to TRBD1 (5 bases). Germline V CDR1 and CDR2: MNHEY, SVGAGI. This CDR3 contains 11 residues. Trimming pared 8 bases from V and 4 bases from J, leaving 8 bases between.